Below, 24 T cell receptor beta chains from the same sample are listed, as sequenced in a study of T cells after yellow fever vaccination. One entry per CDR3 protein results from TCRdb running MiXCR on the 5' RACE reads. The sample records 28,000 or so distinct CDR3 sequences, 4% to 4.5% being singletons. The sample here was CD8+ T cells sorted from PBMCs, taken 5 days after the yellow fever booster vaccination. These receptors were taken from a man younger than 45 who received the YFV17D yellow fever vaccine.

This clonotype has a count of ten or more. The V call is TRBV20-1, the J call TRBJ2-7; TRBD1 is a possible D gene (5 bases). The CDR3 consists of 15 residues. V was shortened by 1 base and J by 2 bases, with 15 bases between the two germline ends. Per the germline V gene, CDR1 is DFQATT and CDR2 is SNEGSKA (reference sequence). The CDR3 region is CSARGEDKGPYEQYF. The CDR3 DNA sequence: TGCAGTGCTAGAGGCGAAGACAAGGGGCCCTACGAGCAGTACTTC.

This clonotype was picked up many times. A junction boundary mismatches the germline segment, possibly from a read error. This sequence joins TRBV7-7 and TRBJ2-5; 8 bases map to TRBD2. CDR1 and CDR2 from the germline V gene are SSHAT and FNYEAQ (reference sequence). The CDR3 extends over 15 amino acids. Here the CDR3 DNA reads TGTGCTAGCAGCGACCGCACTAGCGGATTGGGGACCCAGTACTTC. It encodes CASSDRTSGLGTQYF.

This clonotype appeared many times. This chain joins TRBV6-5 and TRBJ2-1; D might be TRBD2 (6 bases). The CDR3 extends over 12 amino acids. Germline V gene data show CDR1 as MNHEY and CDR2 as SVGAGI. Trimming left V 0 bases short and J 9 bases short, with 6 bases between. CDR3 sequence reads: CASSYSGGEQFF. CDR3 nucleotides: TGTGCCAGCAGTTACTCGGGGGGTGAGCAGTTCTTC.

This clonotype was seen repeatedly, ten times or more. The chain combines TRBV5-1 with TRBJ2-7, with D possibly matching TRBD1 (6 bases). Germline V gives CDR1 SGHRS, CDR2 YFSETQ. This CDR3 contains 14 residues. The germline V and J ends were trimmed by 8 bases and 3 bases, with 18 bases remaining between them. The CDR3 region is CASTPSRGNYEQYF. CDR3 DNA sequence: TGCGCCAGTACCCCTTCGAGGGGGAACTACGAGCAGTACTTC.

This clonotype was counted many times. The chain uses TRBV30 and TRBJ2-2; possibly TRBD1 for D (6 bases). CDR1 and CDR2 (germline): GTSNPN, SVGIG (reference sequence). The V end was cut by 2 bases, the J end by 7 bases, with 17 bases between. CDR3 length equals 15 residues. CDR3 nucleotide sequence: TGTGCCTGGAGTCCAGGGGCCTCTCTAAACGGGGAGCTGTTTTTT. This translates into CAWSPGASLNGELFF.

This clonotype was seen many times. The V gene is TRBV4-3, the J gene TRBJ1-1; no definite D call. V was pared by 0 bases and J by 14 bases, with 16 bases between. This CDR3 is 13 amino acids long. Germline CDR1 LGHNA, CDR2 YSLEER. The CDR3 loop reads CASSQDPGNILFF. The CDR3 DNA is TGCGCCAGCAGCCAAGATCCTGGGAATATTCTATTCTTT.

Judged by abundance, this clonotype is medium-sized. The chain is built from TRBV7-2 and TRBJ2-1; possible D gene TRBD2, 6 bases. The CDR3 is 13 residues long. The ends were cut back, 3 bases at V and 7 bases at J, with 10 bases in the middle. CDR1 is SGHTA, CDR2 FQGNSA, per germline. The CDR3: CASSFGSWNEQFF. The DNA of the CDR3 is TGTGCCAGCAGCTTCGGGAGCTGGAATGAGCAGTTCTTC.

This clonotype has a count of ten or more. The chain recombines TRBV7-9 with TRBJ1-2, with 12 bases identical to TRBD1. Germline V gene sequence: CDR1 SEHNR, CDR2 FQNEAQ (reference sequence). The V and J ends lost 5 bases and 6 bases, in that order; junction bases with no gene match: 4. This CDR3 has 14 amino acids. CDR3 protein: CASSLGTGGDGYTF. CDR3 coding DNA: TGTGCCAGCAGCCTGGGGACAGGGGGCGATGGCTACACCTTC.

This clonotype was detected ten times or more. The J gene is TRBJ2-7, the V gene TRBV7-2, with D possibly being TRBD2 (5 bases). Trimming took off 0 bases at V and 5 bases at J, with 5 bases between the two ends. In germline, CDR1 is SGHTA, CDR2 FQGNSA. This CDR3 is built from 12 residues. In DNA form, the CDR3 reads TGTGCCAGCAGCTTAGCTAGCGACGAGCAGTACTTC. Translation: CASSLASDEQYF.

The table lists this clonotype with many counts. The chain joins TRBV6-5 to TRBJ1-5, with D hard to call. The CDR3 runs 13 residues. V was shortened by 6 bases and J by 2 bases, with 8 bases between the two germline ends. The V gene's germline CDR1 is MNHEY and CDR2 SVGAGI. Here the CDR3 reads CASSRAGNQPQHF. In DNA, the CDR3 is TGTGCCAGCAGCCGGGCAGGCAATCAGCCCCAGCATTTT.

This clonotype came up many times. The chain employs TRBV6-5 and TRBJ1-1, with no clear D. Germline V gene data show CDR1 as MNHEY and CDR2 as SVGAGI. V shed 5 bases and J shed 1 base, with 11 bases lying between them. The CDR3 runs to 14 residues. The CDR3 spells CASSTDWPNTEAFF. Written as DNA, the CDR3 is TGTGCCAGCAGTACGGACTGGCCGAACACTGAAGCTTTCTTT.

This clonotype occurred many times. The CDR3 loop reads CASSTDEDNEQFF. CDR3 nucleotides: TGTGCCAGCAGTACTGACGAAGACAATGAGCAGTTCTTC. The rearrangement uses TRBV6-5 and TRBJ2-1; D is ambiguous. The CDR3 spans 13 residues. Germline V CDR1 and CDR2: MNHEY, SVGAGI. Trimming took 5 bases from V and 5 from J, leaving 10 bases between them.

Ten or more counts support this clonotype. The gene calls are TRBV27 and TRBJ2-7, with 7 bases lining up with TRBD2. Germline trimming cut 2 bases from V and 0 bases from J; bases unmatched to any gene: 4. The CDR3 runs to 15 residues. Germline V lookup: CDR1 MNHEY, CDR2 SMNVEV (reference sequence). The CDR3 is CASSLRASGSYEQYF. DNA for the CDR3: TGTGCCAGCAGTTTAAGGGCTAGCGGCTCCTACGAGCAGTACTTC.

This clonotype was counted many times. The rearrangement links TRBV29-1 to TRBJ2-3; D is ambiguous. CDR1 is SQVTM and CDR2 is ANQGSEA in the germline V gene. The CDR3 is 13 amino acids. V was pared by 5 bases and J by 2 bases, with 11 bases between. In DNA form, the CDR3 reads TGCAGCGTTCGCGACCCAGACACAGATACGCAGTATTTT. Amino acids: CSVRDPDTDTQYF.

Ten or more counts support this clonotype. The chain couples TRBV9 to TRBJ2-1; 13 bases are shared with TRBD2. The CDR3 totals 16 residues. Germline V lookup: CDR1 SGDLS, CDR2 YYNGEE. Trimming took 3 bases from V and 4 from J; bases not matched to a gene: 4. The CDR3 region is CASSASLAGGYNEQFF. Here the CDR3 DNA reads TGTGCCAGCAGCGCCTCACTAGCGGGAGGGTACAATGAGCAGTTCTTC. Filled out from reference TRBV9 and TRBJ2-1, the complete variable domain reads DSGVTQTPKHLITATGQRVTLRCSPRSGDLSVYWYQQSLDQGLQFLIQYYNGEERAKGNILERFSAQQFPDLHSELNLSSLELGDSALYFCASSASLAGGYNEQFFGPGTRLTVL.

This clonotype was seen at least ten times. This chain connects TRBV5-4 to TRBJ2-1; TRBD2 agrees at 11 bases. This CDR3 has 19 residues. V trimming: 3 bases; J trimming: 7 bases; junction bases outside the gene matches: 18. Germline-derived CDR1 and CDR2 are SGHNT and YYREEE (reference sequence). The CDR3 DNA follows: TGTGCCAGCAGCTGGACAGGGGCCGAACTAGCGGGAGTCGGTAATGAGCAGTTCTTC. It encodes CASSWTGAELAGVGNEQFF.

Details on this clonotype: This may stem from a read error, because a much larger clone lies one nucleotide away. This chain links TRBV30 with TRBJ1-1, with TRBD1 identical over 7 bases. Germline-derived CDR1 and CDR2 are GTSNPN and SVGIG (reference sequence). The trim removed 0 bases at V and 7 bases at J, leaving 14 bases unmatched. The CDR3 covers 16 residues. The CDR3 region has the DNA TGTGCCTGGAGTGTACTTCCCCCCGGGACAGATGGTGAAGCTTTCTTT. Translated, it gives CAWSVLPPGTDGEAFF.

This clonotype was detected ten times or more. This chain joins TRBV29-1 and TRBJ1-2, with 7 bases lining up with TRBD1. The CDR3 covers 13 residues. Germline assignment: CDR1 SQVTM and CDR2 ANQGSEA. The V gene end was trimmed by 6 bases and the J gene end by 4 bases; junction bases not matched to a gene: 8. CDR3 sequence reads: CSVRTGRGYGYTF. The CDR3 bases are TGCAGCGTGCGGACAGGTCGTGGCTATGGCTACACCTTC.

Concerning this clonotype: This clone may be a read error of a much larger clone one base away. The V and J genes are TRBV7-2 and TRBJ2-7; D call uncertain. With 4 bases removed from V and 2 bases from J, the gap between germline ends came to 12 bases. This CDR3 spans 14 amino acids. CDR1 SGHTA and CDR2 FQGNSA come from the germline V gene. The chain's CDR3 is CASSSSAVAYEQYF. The DNA for the CDR3 is TGTGCCAGCAGCTCCTCGGCAGTTGCCTACGAGCAGTACTTC.

CDR3 in amino acids: CASSFDSMNYEQYF. The CDR3 bases are TGTGCCAGCAGTTTCGACAGCATGAACTACGAGCAGTACTTC. The chain employs TRBV12-3 or TRBV12-4 and TRBJ2-7, with D possibly matching TRBD1 (5 bases). V was clipped by 3 bases and J by 3 bases, with 12 bases between them. CDR3 length: 14 residues.

With regard to this clonotype: A much larger clone differs by one base, so this may be a read error. DNA for the CDR3: TGTGCCAGCAGCTTAGGTCCATGCCAAGAGACCCAGTACTTC. It encodes CASSLGPCQETQYF. This chain links TRBV11-2 with TRBJ2-5; D remains ambiguous. V lost 1 base, J lost 1 base, and 7 bases lay in between. The CDR3 sequence is 14 residues long. CDR1 is SGHAT and CDR2 is FQNNGV in the germline V gene.

This clonotype has at least ten counts. The chain couples TRBV4-2 to TRBJ2-7; 8 bases are shared with TRBD1. The germline gives CDR1 LGHNA, CDR2 YNFKEQ. This CDR3 contains 14 residues. Germline trimming cut 3 bases from V and 2 bases from J; bases unmatched to any gene: 3. CDR3 bases: TGTGCCAGCAGCCAGTGGACAGGGACCTACGAGCAGTACTTC. Translated: CASSQWTGTYEQYF.

V usage is TRBV13 and J usage is TRBJ2-7, with D tentatively TRBD1 or TRBD2 (5 bases each). The length of the CDR3 is 14 residues. Per germline, CDR1 PRHDT and CDR2 FYEKMQ (reference sequence). V lost 11 bases to trimming and J lost 7 bases, with 24 bases between them. The CDR3 DNA is TGTGCCGGCGGCTCGGGGACCTCGGCAGGGGAGCAGTACTTC. It yields the protein CAGGSGTSAGEQYF.

This clonotype was found many times. This chain uses TRBV9 with TRBJ2-6; 10 bases agree with TRBD1. Losses at the gene ends were 4 bases for V and 0 bases for J; bases not matched to a gene: 4. CDR1 and CDR2 (germline): SGDLS, YYNGEE. The CDR3 consists of 17 residues. The CDR3 loop reads CASSPDRGASGANVLTF. CDR3 sequence (DNA): TGTGCCAGCAGCCCGGACAGGGGGGCCTCTGGGGCCAACGTCCTGACTTTC.